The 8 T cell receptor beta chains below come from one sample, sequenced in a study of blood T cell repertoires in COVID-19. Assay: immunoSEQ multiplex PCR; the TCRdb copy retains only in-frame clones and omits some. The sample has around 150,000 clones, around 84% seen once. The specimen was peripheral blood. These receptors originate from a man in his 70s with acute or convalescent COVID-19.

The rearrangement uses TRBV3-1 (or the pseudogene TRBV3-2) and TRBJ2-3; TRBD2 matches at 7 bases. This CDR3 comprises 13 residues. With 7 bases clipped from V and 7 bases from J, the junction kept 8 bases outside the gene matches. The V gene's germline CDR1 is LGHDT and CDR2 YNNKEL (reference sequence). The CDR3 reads CASKGWGGNTQYF. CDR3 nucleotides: TGTGCCAGCAAGGGGTGGGGGGGAAATACGCAGTATTTT.

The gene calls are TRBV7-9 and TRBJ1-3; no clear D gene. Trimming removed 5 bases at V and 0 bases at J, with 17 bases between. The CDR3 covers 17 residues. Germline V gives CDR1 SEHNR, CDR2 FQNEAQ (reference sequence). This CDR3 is CASSPRGSSNSGNTIYF. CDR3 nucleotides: TGTGCCAGCAGCCCCCGCGGAAGCAGCAACTCTGGAAACACCATATATTTT.

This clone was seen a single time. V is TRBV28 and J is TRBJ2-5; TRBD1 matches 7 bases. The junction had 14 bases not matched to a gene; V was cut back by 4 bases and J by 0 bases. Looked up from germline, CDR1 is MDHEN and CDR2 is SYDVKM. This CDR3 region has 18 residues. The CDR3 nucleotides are TGTGCCAGCAGTTGGTCTCGGACAGGATCCTCAAACCAAGAGACCCAGTACTTC. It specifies CASSWSRTGSSNQETQYF. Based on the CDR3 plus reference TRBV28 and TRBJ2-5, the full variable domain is DVKVTQSSRYLVKRTGEKVFLECVQDMDHENMFWYRQDPGLGLRLIYFSYDVKMKEKGDIPEGYSVSREKKERFSLILESASTNQTSMYLCASSWSRTGSSNQETQYFGPGTRLLVL.

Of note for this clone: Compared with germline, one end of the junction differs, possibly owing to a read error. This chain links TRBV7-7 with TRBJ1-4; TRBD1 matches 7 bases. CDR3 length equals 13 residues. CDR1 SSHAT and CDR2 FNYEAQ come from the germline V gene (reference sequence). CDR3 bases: TGTGCTAGCAGCTCGGGGACAGACGAAAAACTGTTTTTT. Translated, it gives CASSSGTDEKLFF.

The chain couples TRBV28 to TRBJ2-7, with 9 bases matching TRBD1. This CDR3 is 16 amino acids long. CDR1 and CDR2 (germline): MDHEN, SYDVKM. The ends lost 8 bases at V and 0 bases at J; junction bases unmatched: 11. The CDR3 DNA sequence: TGTGCCAGCCGGGACAGGGACCTCTCGAGCTCCTACGAGCAGTACTTC. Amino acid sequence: CASRDRDLSSSYEQYF. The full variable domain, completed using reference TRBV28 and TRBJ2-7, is DVKVTQSSRYLVKRTGEKVFLECVQDMDHENMFWYRQDPGLGLRLIYFSYDVKMKEKGDIPEGYSVSREKKERFSLILESASTNQTSMYLCASRDRDLSSSYEQYFGPGTRLTVT.

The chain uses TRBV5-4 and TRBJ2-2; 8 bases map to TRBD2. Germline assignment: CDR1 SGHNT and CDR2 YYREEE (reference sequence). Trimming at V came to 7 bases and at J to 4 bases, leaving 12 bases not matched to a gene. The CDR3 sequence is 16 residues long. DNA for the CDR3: TGTGCCAGCTCCCGGGGTGCGGGAGGCATCACCGGGGAGCTGTTTTTT. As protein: CASSRGAGGITGELFF.

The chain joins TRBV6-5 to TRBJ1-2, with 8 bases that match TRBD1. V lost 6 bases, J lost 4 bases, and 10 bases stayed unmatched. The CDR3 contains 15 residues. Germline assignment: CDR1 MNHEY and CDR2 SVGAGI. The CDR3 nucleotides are TGTGCCAGCAGAAGGGCAGGGGGCGTGGGCTATGGCTACACCTTC. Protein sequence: CASRRAGGVGYGYTF.

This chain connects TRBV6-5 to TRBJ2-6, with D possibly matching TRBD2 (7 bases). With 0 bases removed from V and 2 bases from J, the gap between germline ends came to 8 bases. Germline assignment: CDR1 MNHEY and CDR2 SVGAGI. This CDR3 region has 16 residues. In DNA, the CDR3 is TGTGCCAGCAGTTACTCCGGGGGGCCTGGGGCCAACGTCCTGACTTTC. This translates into CASSYSGGPGANVLTF.